The 24 T cell receptor beta chains reported below all come from one sample, sequenced in a study of neurological immune-mediated disorders (dated by TCRdb to between 2018 and 2021). The library was made by 5' RACE. TCRdb shows the sequencer as Illumina HiSeq 2500. TCRdb cleaned the public reads at Q25 with fastp, built clones with MiXCR and kept in-frame beta chains. Each CDR3 protein appears once, grouped with its most common genes and DNA. Here the sample has about 59,000 distinct CDR3 sequences; more than 9.5% occur a single time. Of the sample, around 11% falls within the top ten clones. Sequenced input: PBMCs. The source is a woman aged 55-70 years with HTLV-1-associated myelopathy (HAM/TSP).

In this sample, this clonotype turned up many times. This chain connects TRBV6-1 to TRBJ2-5, with TRBD2 as a possible D gene (5 bases). CDR1 and CDR2 (germline): MNHNS, SASEGT. Trimming removed 9 bases at V and 3 bases at J, with 17 bases between. This CDR3 spans 14 amino acids. This CDR3 is CASREGANEETQYF. For the CDR3, the DNA is TGTGCCAGTAGAGAGGGAGCGAACGAAGAGACCCAGTACTTC.

This clonotype has just a few counts. The chain links TRBV12-3 or TRBV12-4 to TRBJ2-3, with D possibly being TRBD2 (6 bases). This CDR3 is built from 13 residues. Between the trimmed V and J ends, which lost 6 bases and 2 bases, there was a span of 9 bases. The CDR3 coding sequence is TGTGCCAGCAGGCGGGACCACACAGATACGCAGTATTTT. Translated, it gives CASRRDHTDTQYF.

This clonotype occurred many times. This chain connects TRBV5-1 to TRBJ2-1; D ambiguous. Germline CDR1 is SGHRS and CDR2 is YFSETQ. CDR3 length: 15 amino acids. V was shortened by 4 bases and J by 0 bases, with 11 bases between the two germline ends. The CDR3, as DNA: TGCGCCAGCAGCGGTGACTCGAGCTCCTACAATGAGCAGTTCTTC. This encodes CASSGDSSSYNEQFF.

This clonotype appeared many times. This chain links TRBV7-7 with TRBJ2-3; 7 nucleotides line up with TRBD1. The CDR3 runs to 15 residues. Looked up from germline, CDR1 is SSHAT and CDR2 is FNYEAQ (reference sequence). The trim removed 5 bases at V and 5 bases at J, leaving 10 bases unmatched. The chain's CDR3 is CASSKDRTGGDTQYF. As DNA, the CDR3 is TGTGCCAGCAGCAAGGACAGGACAGGAGGAGATACGCAGTATTTT. The full variable domain, with the rest looked up from reference TRBV7-7 and TRBJ2-3, is GAGVSQSPRYKVTKRGQDVTLRCDPISSHATLYWYQQALGQGPEFLTYFNYEAQPDKSGLPSDRFSAERPEGSISTLTIQRTEQRDSAMYRCASSKDRTGGDTQYFGPGTRLTVL.

This clonotype was counted ten times or more. The chain uses TRBV5-1 and TRBJ2-3; 13 bases map to TRBD2. The CDR3 sequence is 16 residues long. In germline, CDR1 is SGHRS, CDR2 YFSETQ. The J segment lost 5 bases and the V segment lost 4 bases, leaving 7 bases of the junction unmatched. The CDR3 DNA is TGCGCCAGCAGCCCCCGGACTAGCGGGAGTGGAGATACGCAGTATTTT. Encoded protein: CASSPRTSGSGDTQYF.

This clonotype was detected ten times or more. The chain joins TRBV5-1 to TRBJ2-1, with TRBD1 matching over 9 bases. Germline assignment: CDR1 SGHRS and CDR2 YFSETQ. CDR3 size: 16 residues. The ends lost 3 bases at V and 8 bases at J; junction bases unmatched: 12. For the CDR3, the DNA is TGCGCCAGCAGCTGGATACCGGGACAGGGACAGGATGAGCAGTTCTTC. Translated, it gives CASSWIPGQGQDEQFF. The whole variable domain, remainder taken from reference TRBV5-1 and TRBJ2-1, is KAGVTQTPRYLIKTRGQQVTLSCSPISGHRSVSWYQQTPGQGLQFLFEYFSETQRNKGNFPGRFSGRQFSNSRSEMNVSTLELGDSALYLCASSWIPGQGQDEQFFGPGTRLTVL.

At least ten counts were recorded for this clonotype. The chain carries TRBV4-1 and TRBJ2-2, with 10 bases fitting TRBD2. The germline V gene encodes CDR1 MGHRA and CDR2 YSYEKL. This CDR3 region has 18 residues. With V trimmed by 1 base and J by 5 bases, 10 bases remained unmatched. Here the CDR3 reads CASSQAPSGRGDTGELFF. CDR3 DNA: TGCGCCAGCAGCCAAGCCCCTAGCGGGAGAGGAGATACCGGGGAGCTGTTTTTT.

This clonotype was observed once. V is TRBV11-2 and J is TRBJ1-1, with D possibly matching TRBD1 (5 bases). V lost 5 bases and J 1 base, leaving 17 bases between the germline ends. CDR1 is SGHAT and CDR2 is FQNNGV in the germline V gene. CDR3 length: 16 amino acids. CDR3 DNA: TGTGCCAGCAGCCCGTCCCGGGACGTAACGAACACTGAAGCTTTCTTT. It specifies CASSPSRDVTNTEAFF.

There are many counts of this clonotype. The chain combines TRBV7-9 with TRBJ1-6, with a weak D call TRBD1 (5 bases). Germline V gene lookup returns CDR1 SEHNR and CDR2 FQNEAQ (reference sequence). CDR3 length: 15 amino acids. Deletions cut 4 bases from V and 7 bases from J, with 14 bases between. The CDR3 reads CASSWGNGGNSPLHF. The CDR3 DNA follows: TGTGCCAGCAGCTGGGGCAACGGGGGGAATTCACCCCTCCACTTT.

The sample holds many counts of this clonotype. The V call is TRBV6-2 or TRBV6-3, the J call TRBJ2-5; D is possibly TRBD1 or TRBD2 (5 bases each). The CDR3 sequence is 15 residues long. V lost 2 bases and J 1 base, leaving 11 bases between the germline ends. Germline V gene lookup returns CDR1 MNHEY and CDR2 SVGEGT. The CDR3 sequence: CASSYGTLGQETQYF. The CDR3 bases are TGTGCCAGCAGTTACGGGACGCTAGGCCAAGAGACCCAGTACTTC.

This clonotype was recorded at least ten times. The J gene is TRBJ2-3, the V gene TRBV28; possibly TRBD2 for D (7 bases). V was pared by 5 bases and J by 7 bases, with 19 bases between. CDR1 and CDR2 from the germline V gene are MDHEN and SYDVKM. The CDR3 loop spans 15 amino acids. CDR3 amino acids: CASSSRGEGDNTQYF. CDR3 DNA sequence: TGTGCCAGCAGTAGTAGGGGGGAGGGGGACAATACGCAGTATTTT. Full variable domain (missing parts from reference TRBV28 and TRBJ2-3): DVKVTQSSRYLVKRTGEKVFLECVQDMDHENMFWYRQDPGLGLRLIYFSYDVKMKEKGDIPEGYSVSREKKERFSLILESASTNQTSMYLCASSSRGEGDNTQYFGPGTRLTVL.

This chain connects TRBV12-3 or TRBV12-4 to TRBJ2-3; D is ambiguous. V lost 6 bases to trimming and J lost 3 bases, with 16 bases between them. The CDR3 length is 15 residues. CDR3 nucleotides: TGTGCCAGCAGCCCCTACGACGGCGAGACAGATACGCAGTATTTT. Residues: CASSPYDGETDTQYF.

This clonotype was picked up many times. This chain links TRBV11-2 with TRBJ2-7; 11 bases are a match to TRBD1. Germline values: CDR1 SGHAT, CDR2 FQNNGV. CDR3 size: 14 residues. V lost 4 bases to trimming and J lost 6 bases; unmatched junction nucleotides: 5. The CDR3 DNA follows: TGTGCCAGCAGCTATGGACAGGGGGCAGGCGAGCAGTACTTC. This translates into CASSYGQGAGEQYF.

This clonotype came up many times. The chain couples TRBV7-8 to TRBJ2-3; TRBD1 or TRBD2 may be the D gene (6 bases each). This CDR3 is 14 amino acids long. V lost 2 bases and J 6 bases, leaving 12 bases between the germline ends. Looked up from germline, CDR1 is SGHVS and CDR2 is FQNEAQ. The CDR3 region is CASSLKGGADTQYF. The CDR3 nucleotides read TGTGCCAGCAGCTTAAAGGGGGGAGCGGATACGCAGTATTTT.

The table lists this clonotype with a count of one. This could be a read error, since a much larger clone is one nucleotide away. The gene calls are TRBV29-1 and TRBJ2-1; 7 bases agree with TRBD2. CDR1 SQVTM and CDR2 ANQGSEA come from the germline V gene. J gave up 9 bases and V 3 bases, and 11 bases lay outside the gene matches. This CDR3 spans 14 amino acids. CDR3: CSVETSPLSIEQFF. The CDR3 region has the DNA TGCAGCGTTGAGACTAGCCCATTGAGCATTGAGCAGTTCTTC.

This clonotype has a count of ten or more. The J gene is TRBJ1-2, the V gene TRBV5-1; 10 bases line up with TRBD1. This CDR3 region has 15 residues. Trimming took 2 bases from V and 2 from J; bases not matched to a gene: 3. Germline lookup yields CDR1 SGHRS and CDR2 YFSETQ. The CDR3 DNA reads TGCGCCAGCAGCTTAGGGGGACAGGGGAACTATGGCTACACCTTC. Its translation: CASSLGGQGNYGYTF.

This clonotype was detected ten times or more. The chain joins TRBV6-5 to TRBJ2-3, with a tentative D call TRBD2 (6 bases). In germline, CDR1 is MNHEY, CDR2 SVGAGI. V was cut by 6 bases and J by 4 bases, with 17 bases left in between. CDR3 length equals 15 residues. The CDR3 spells CASSRQGLRADTQYF. The CDR3 nucleotides read TGTGCCAGCAGCCGGCAGGGACTCCGTGCAGATACGCAGTATTTT.

In this sample, this clonotype turned up many times. The chain is built from TRBV9 and TRBJ2-7; tentative D call: TRBD2 (6 bases). The CDR3 covers 16 residues. CDR1 is SGDLS, CDR2 YYNGEE, per germline. Between the trimmed V and J ends, which lost 3 bases and 0 bases, there was a span of 16 bases. CDR3 loop: CASSAHGGADSYEQYF. In DNA, the CDR3 is TGTGCCAGCAGCGCCCACGGGGGAGCGGACTCCTACGAGCAGTACTTC. The whole variable domain, remainder taken from reference TRBV9 and TRBJ2-7, is DSGVTQTPKHLITATGQRVTLRCSPRSGDLSVYWYQQSLDQGLQFLIQYYNGEERAKGNILERFSAQQFPDLHSELNLSSLELGDSALYFCASSAHGGADSYEQYFGPGTRLTVT.

This clonotype has only a few counts. This chain links TRBV15 with TRBJ2-1; the D is unclear. The CDR3 sequence is 15 residues long. V dropped 0 bases and J dropped 0 bases, with 6 bases sitting between them. Germline CDR1 reads LNHNV; CDR2 reads YYDKDF (reference sequence). The CDR3 is CATSRDKSSYNEQFF. In nucleotides, the CDR3 is TGTGCCACCAGCAGAGACAAGAGCTCCTACAATGAGCAGTTCTTC.

This clonotype was seen at least ten times. V usage is TRBV5-1 and J usage is TRBJ2-5, with D possibly TRBD1 on 6 matching bases. Trimming took 2 bases from V and 1 from J, leaving 9 bases between them. Germline V lookup: CDR1 SGHRS, CDR2 YFSETQ. The CDR3 is 14 amino acids. The CDR3 sequence: CASSFWTVQETQYF. CDR3 nucleotides: TGCGCCAGCAGCTTTTGGACAGTCCAAGAGACCCAGTACTTC. Full variable domain (missing parts from reference TRBV5-1 and TRBJ2-5): KAGVTQTPRYLIKTRGQQVTLSCSPISGHRSVSWYQQTPGQGLQFLFEYFSETQRNKGNFPGRFSGRQFSNSRSEMNVSTLELGDSALYLCASSFWTVQETQYFGPGTRLLVL.

In its sample, this clonotype was seen many times. The chain is built from TRBV5-1 and TRBJ2-1; D unresolved. Per germline, CDR1 SGHRS and CDR2 YFSETQ. This CDR3 comprises 15 residues. V was cut by 2 bases and J by 0 bases, with 9 bases left in between. The CDR3 bases are TGCGCCAGCAGCTTTACACCAGGCTCCTACAATGAGCAGTTCTTC. Amino acid sequence: CASSFTPGSYNEQFF. The complete variable domain, with remaining parts taken from reference TRBV5-1 and TRBJ2-1, reads KAGVTQTPRYLIKTRGQQVTLSCSPISGHRSVSWYQQTPGQGLQFLFEYFSETQRNKGNFPGRFSGRQFSNSRSEMNVSTLELGDSALYLCASSFTPGSYNEQFFGPGTRLTVL.

This clonotype was counted ten times or more. The chain employs TRBV11-3 and TRBJ2-7, with TRBD1 as a possible D gene (6 bases). Germline V gene sequence: CDR1 SGHNT, CDR2 YENEEA. The CDR3 is 13 amino acids. The V end lost 1 base, the J end lost 4 bases, and 8 bases lay between the germline ends. CDR3 sequence reads: CASSLGGQYEQYF. The CDR3 DNA is TGTGCCAGCAGCTTAGGGGGGCAGTACGAGCAGTACTTC.

A remark on this clonotype: This may be a read error, as it is one base from a much larger clone. This chain connects TRBV5-1 to TRBJ2-7, with D possibly matching TRBD1 (6 bases). CDR1 is SGHRS, CDR2 YFSETQ, per germline. V lost 4 bases and J lost 2, with 19 bases in between. The CDR3 covers 16 residues. The DNA of the CDR3 is TGCGCCAGCAGCGCTATTGGACAGTGTGGGACCTACGAGCAGTACTTC. Translated: CASSAIGQCGTYEQYF.

This clonotype was seen repeatedly, ten times or more. This chain links TRBV5-6 with TRBJ1-1; D might be TRBD1 (5 bases). Trimming cost V 0 bases and J 4 bases, with 13 bases left between them. This CDR3 contains 15 residues. From germline, CDR1 is SGHDT and CDR2 YYEEEE. The CDR3 coding sequence is TGTGCCAGCAGCTTGGCGCTAGGGGTGATCACTGAAGCTTTCTTT. Its translation is CASSLALGVITEAFF.